The 25 T cell receptor beta chains below all came from one sample that was sequenced in a study of blood T cell repertoires in COVID-19. Sequenced by immunoSEQ multiplex PCR; TCRdb stores in-frame clones only, minus some. The table has some 240,000 clones, more than 85% seen once. The sequenced sample consisted of peripheral blood. The receptors originated from a man between 60 and 75 years old with COVID-19, enrolled during active disease.

V gene TRBV7-9 combines with J gene TRBJ1-2; no reliable D call. Germline CDR1 is SEHNR and CDR2 is FQNEAQ (reference sequence). This CDR3 has 17 amino acids. The V gene lost 7 bases and the J gene lost 0 bases, with 21 bases spanning the gap. This chain's CDR3 is CASNPPPLRPPNYGYTF. The CDR3, as DNA: TGTGCCAGCAACCCTCCTCCTTTGCGTCCCCCTAACTATGGCTACACCTTC.

The chain recombines TRBV10-3 with TRBJ1-2; D gene unclear. This CDR3 is built from 14 residues. The germline V gene has CDR1 ENHRY and CDR2 SYGVKD. V was clipped by 6 bases and J by 3 bases, with 14 bases between them. In DNA form, the CDR3 reads TGTGCCATCAGGACTTCCTCAGCGGACTATGGCTACACCTTC. This codes for CAIRTSSADYGYTF.

This clone was detected only once. The chain links TRBV9 to TRBJ2-7; TRBD2 agrees at 8 bases. CDR3 length equals 14 residues. V lost 0 bases to trimming and J lost 2 bases; unmatched junction nucleotides: 1. Germline CDR1 SGDLS, CDR2 YYNGEE. CDR3 sequence: CASSVGTSTYEQYF. Written as DNA, the CDR3 is TGTGCCAGCAGCGTAGGGACTAGCACCTACGAGCAGTACTTC.

The rearrangement uses TRBV2 and TRBJ2-2; TRBD1 matches at 8 bases. J lost 6 bases, V lost 8 bases, and 8 bases had no gene match. Germline V gene sequence: CDR1 SNHLY, CDR2 FYNNEI. The CDR3 sequence is 14 residues long. CDR3 protein: CASDPGGSAGELFF. The CDR3 DNA sequence: TGTGCCAGCGATCCAGGGGGCAGCGCCGGGGAGCTGTTTTTT.

The J gene is TRBJ1-2, the V gene TRBV27; TRBD1 aligns across 9 bases. The CDR3 has 16 residues. CDR1 and CDR2 from the germline V gene are MNHEY and SMNVEV (reference sequence). V lost 3 bases to trimming and J lost 5 bases; unmatched junction nucleotides: 10. CDR3 sequence: CASSFSPGQGGYGYTF. In DNA form, the CDR3 reads TGTGCCAGCAGTTTCTCCCCGGGACAGGGAGGTTATGGCTACACCTTC.

The chain uses TRBV9 and TRBJ2-7; 7 nucleotides agree with TRBD2. CDR3 length: 15 amino acids. After removal of 2 bases from V and 4 bases from J, the junction contained 9 bases not matched to a gene. CDR1 is SGDLS and CDR2 is YYNGEE in the germline V gene. CDR3 sequence reads: CASSVGNSGVYEQYF. DNA for the CDR3: TGTGCCAGCAGCGTGGGTAACAGCGGGGTATACGAGCAGTACTTC. Variable domain in full (rest from reference TRBV9 and TRBJ2-7): DSGVTQTPKHLITATGQRVTLRCSPRSGDLSVYWYQQSLDQGLQFLIQYYNGEERAKGNILERFSAQQFPDLHSELNLSSLELGDSALYFCASSVGNSGVYEQYFGPGTRLTVT.

The rearrangement links TRBV18 to TRBJ2-7; D may be TRBD2 (6 bases). Germline lookup yields CDR1 KGHSH and CDR2 LQKENI. This CDR3 has 12 amino acids. Trimming removed 4 bases from V and 5 bases from J, with 9 bases in between. CDR3 DNA sequence: TGTGCCAGCTCACTGGGGGGTCACGAGCAGTACTTC. The encoded protein is CASSLGGHEQYF.

CDR3 coding DNA: TGTGCCAGCTCCGGACAGGGGGCTGGAAACACCATATATTTT. As protein: CASSGQGAGNTIYF. V and J are TRBV18 and TRBJ1-3; 10 bases match TRBD1. Trimming took 6 bases from V and 2 from J; bases not matched to a gene: 1. Germline CDR1 reads KGHSH; CDR2 reads LQKENI. CDR3 length equals 14 residues.

The chain carries TRBV5-6 and TRBJ1-1; 7 bases line up with TRBD1. V was clipped by 4 bases and J by 3 bases; unmatched bases: 12. The CDR3 has 16 amino acids. Germline V lookup: CDR1 SGHDT, CDR2 YYEEEE. For the CDR3, the DNA is TGTGCCAGCAGCACAGTTACAGGGGCCGACGACACTGAAGCTTTCTTT. The encoded protein is CASSTVTGADDTEAFF.

The chain carries TRBV27 and TRBJ1-6, with TRBD1 as a possible D gene (5 bases). CDR3 size: 16 residues. Between the trimmed V and J ends, which lost 10 bases and 5 bases, there was a span of 21 bases. Germline V gene data show CDR1 as MNHEY and CDR2 as SMNVEV (reference sequence). DNA of the CDR3: TGTGCCACCAAAACGGGGGGACCCGCTAATAATTCACCCCTCCACTTT. Translated: CATKTGGPANNSPLHF.

This sequence joins TRBV19 and TRBJ2-3, with 10 nucleotides matching TRBD2. Germline V gene data show CDR1 as LNHDA and CDR2 as SQIVND (reference sequence). With 6 bases clipped from V and 6 bases from J, the junction kept 12 bases outside the gene matches. The CDR3 loop spans 16 amino acids. The CDR3 DNA follows: TGTGCCAGTAGCTGGGAGCTAGCGGGAGTTTTGGATACGCAGTATTTT. Amino acid sequence: CASSWELAGVLDTQYF.

The V call is TRBV15, the J call TRBJ2-3; TRBD2 matches at 9 bases. This CDR3 is built from 17 residues. CDR1 is LNHNV and CDR2 is YYDKDF in the germline V gene (reference sequence). The J segment lost 1 base and the V segment lost 0 bases, leaving 5 bases of the junction unmatched. Written as DNA, the CDR3 is TGTGCCACCAGCAGAGACGTTTTAGCGGGAGGCACAGATACGCAGTATTTT. Amino acid sequence: CATSRDVLAGGTDTQYF.

V and J are TRBV7-8 and TRBJ2-1; 10 nucleotides agree with TRBD2. Germline V lookup: CDR1 SGHVS, CDR2 FQNEAQ. Losses at the gene ends were 4 bases for V and 6 bases for J; bases not matched to a gene: 21. This CDR3 contains 20 residues. CDR3 bases: TGTGCCAGCAGCTCGCCCCGGGGGAAGTTCTTGCTAGCGGGAGTCAATGAGCAGTTCTTC. Its translation: CASSSPRGKFLLAGVNEQFF.

The chain combines TRBV30 with TRBJ1-6, with 7 bases identical to TRBD1. Germline CDR1 is GTSNPN and CDR2 is SVGIG (reference sequence). The CDR3 has 14 amino acids. V was clipped by 2 bases and J by 10 bases; unmatched bases: 8. CDR3: CAWSTNRGGSPLHF. Written as DNA, the CDR3 is TGTGCCTGGAGTACAAACAGGGGCGGCTCACCCCTCCACTTT.

The CDR3 is CASSLTGRSNQPQHF. The CDR3, as DNA: TGTGCCAGCAGCCTGACAGGGCGGAGCAATCAGCCCCAGCATTTT. The chain joins TRBV6-6 to TRBJ1-5; 7 positions agree with TRBD1. CDR1 is MNHNY, CDR2 SVGAGI, per germline (reference sequence). V was clipped by 6 bases and J by 1 base; unmatched bases: 6. The CDR3 totals 15 residues.

The chain uses TRBV28 and TRBJ1-1; 9 bases are a match to TRBD1. Germline-derived CDR1 and CDR2 are MDHEN and SYDVKM. This CDR3 comprises 14 residues. The V gene end was trimmed by 6 bases and the J gene end by 3 bases; junction bases not matched to a gene: 5. The CDR3, as DNA: TGTGCCAGCAGGCCCGGGACAGGGTACACTGAAGCTTTCTTT. As protein: CASRPGTGYTEAFF.

The rearrangement links TRBV2 to TRBJ1-2, with 7 bases fitting TRBD1. The V and J ends lost 5 bases and 4 bases, in that order; junction bases with no gene match: 10. The CDR3 extends over 15 amino acids. Germline V gene sequence: CDR1 SNHLY, CDR2 FYNNEI. As DNA, the CDR3 is TGTGCCAGCAGTCACGATTCAGGGGGGTCCTATGGCTACACCTTC. Its translation: CASSHDSGGSYGYTF.

This rearrangement joins TRBV3-1 (or the pseudogene TRBV3-2) to TRBJ2-1, with 8 bases fitting TRBD1. Unmatched junction bases numbered 5, after V lost 0 bases and J lost 4 bases. Germline CDR1 and CDR2: LGHDT and YNNKEL (reference sequence). The CDR3 is 16 residues long. The CDR3 DNA reads TGTGCCAGCAGCCAAGATCTCAGGGGGCGTTACAATGAGCAGTTCTTC. As protein: CASSQDLRGRYNEQFF.

This chain joins TRBV12-3 or TRBV12-4 and TRBJ2-1; maybe TRBD1 (5 bases). Trimming took 5 bases from V and 13 from J, leaving 15 bases between them. This CDR3 contains 12 residues. DNA for the CDR3: TGTGCCAGCAGTATCCAGGGAAGCAAACAGTTCTTC. This codes for CASSIQGSKQFF.

This rearrangement joins TRBV19 to TRBJ1-2; D gene ambiguous. Between the trimmed V and J ends, which lost 2 bases and 7 bases, there was a span of 8 bases. The germline V gene encodes CDR1 LNHDA and CDR2 SQIVND (reference sequence). This CDR3 has 12 residues. The CDR3 region is CASSILDGGYTF. DNA of the CDR3: TGTGCCAGTAGTATACTAGATGGTGGCTACACCTTC.

The chain recombines TRBV6-1 with TRBJ2-1, with TRBD2 identical over 7 bases. V shed 3 bases, J shed 6 bases, and the junction held 11 bases outside the gene matches. The CDR3 totals 16 residues. Germline V CDR1 and CDR2: MNHNS, SASEGT. CDR3 residues: CASSEDGTWGGNEQFF. The DNA for the CDR3 is TGTGCCAGCAGTGAGGATGGGACCTGGGGGGGCAATGAGCAGTTCTTC.

This chain links TRBV3-1 (or the pseudogene TRBV3-2) with TRBJ2-2; 14 bases line up with TRBD2. J was trimmed by 0 bases and V by 0 bases; bases with no gene match: 3. The CDR3 has 19 residues. Germline V gene data show CDR1 as LGHDT and CDR2 as YNNKEL (reference sequence). The CDR3 nucleotides are TGTGCCAGCAGCCAAGAAGGACTAGCGGGGGGACCGAACACCGGGGAGCTGTTTTTT. Residues: CASSQEGLAGGPNTGELFF.

V usage is TRBV4-1 and J usage is TRBJ1-6, with D hard to call. The CDR3 spans 14 residues. V dropped 0 bases and J dropped 7 bases, with 7 bases sitting between them. The germline V gene has CDR1 MGHRA and CDR2 YSYEKL. The CDR3 DNA reads TGCGCCAGCAGCCAAGACGGCAGGAATTCACCCCTCCACTTT. It is translated as CASSQDGRNSPLHF.

The CDR3 protein is CASLLGGRPSRDNQPQHF. CDR3 DNA: TGTGCCAGCCTTTTAGGGGGCAGGCCGTCCCGAGACAATCAGCCCCAGCATTTT. The chain is built from TRBV25-1 and TRBJ1-5; 7 positions agree with TRBD1. Germline CDR1 MGHDK, CDR2 SYGVNS. The V segment lost 8 bases and the J segment 3 bases; nucleotides outside the gene matches: 19. The CDR3 loop spans 18 amino acids.

The chain employs TRBV6-1 and TRBJ1-6; possibly TRBD1 for D (6 bases). V lost 2 bases and J 9 bases, leaving 14 bases between the germline ends. The CDR3 is 15 amino acids. From germline, CDR1 is MNHNS and CDR2 SASEGT. CDR3 sequence (DNA): TGTGCCAGCAGTGAACGTCGGGACATCGGTTCACCCCTCCACTTT. Amino acids: CASSERRDIGSPLHF.